This T cell receptor beta chain was identified in a study of blood T cell repertoires in COVID-19. Study in general: Sites in the United States, Italy and Spain provided acute and convalescent COVID-19 samples. T cells, B-cell-depleted T cells, or PBMCs provided the cDNA or gDNA that served as material.

In the authors' methods: Estimation of nucleated cell counts relied on the amplification of reference gene primers. The table came from immunoSEQ multiplex PCR; TCRdb's copy has only in-frame clones and leaves some out. V, J and clone size derive from that table, while D and trimming were established from the DNA sequence. The sample holds some 120,000 clones, just under 85% seen once. This clone was found a few times. CDR3 length: 16 residues. J lost 4 bases, V lost 5 bases, and 9 bases had no gene match. Germline V gives CDR1 SGHTA, CDR2 FQGTGA. Sequences were obtained from peripheral blood. The V and J genes are TRBV7-3 and TRBJ2-2, with 8 positions matching TRBD2. This TCR was recovered from a human donor in a cohort sampled during active COVID-19. CDR3 amino acids: CASSPNWAGGTGELFF. DNA for the CDR3: TGTGCCAGCAGCCCCAATTGGGCGGGGGGCACCGGGGAGCTGTTTTTT. The full variable domain, completed using reference TRBV7-3 and TRBJ2-2, is GAGVSQTPSNKVTEKGKYVELRCDPISGHTALYWYRQSLGQGPEFLIYFQGTGAADDSGLPNDRFFAVRPEGSVSTLKIQRTERGDSAVYLCASSPNWAGGTGELFFGEGSRLTVL.